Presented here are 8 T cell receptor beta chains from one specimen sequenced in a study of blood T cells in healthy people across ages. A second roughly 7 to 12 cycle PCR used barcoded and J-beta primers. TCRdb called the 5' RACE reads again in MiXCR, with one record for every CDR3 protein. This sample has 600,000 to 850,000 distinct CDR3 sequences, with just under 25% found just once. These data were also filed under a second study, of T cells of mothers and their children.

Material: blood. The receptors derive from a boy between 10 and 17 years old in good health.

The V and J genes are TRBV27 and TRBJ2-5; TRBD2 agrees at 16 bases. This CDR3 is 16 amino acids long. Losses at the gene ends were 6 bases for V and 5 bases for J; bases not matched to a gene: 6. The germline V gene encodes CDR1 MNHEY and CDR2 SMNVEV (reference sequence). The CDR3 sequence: CASRGTSGGAWETQYF. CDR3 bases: TGTGCCAGCAGAGGGACTAGCGGGGGGGCCTGGGAGACCCAGTACTTC.

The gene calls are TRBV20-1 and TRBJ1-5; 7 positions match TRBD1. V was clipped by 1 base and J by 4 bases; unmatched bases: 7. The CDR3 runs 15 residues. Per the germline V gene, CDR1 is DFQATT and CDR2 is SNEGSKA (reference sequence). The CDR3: CSARARTGLNQPQHF. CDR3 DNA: TGCAGTGCTAGAGCCCGGACAGGTCTTAATCAGCCCCAGCATTTT.

The CDR3: CSASAGEGSTDTQYF. DNA for the CDR3: TGCAGTGCTAGTGCGGGGGAAGGTAGCACAGATACGCAGTATTTT. The V gene is TRBV20-1, the J gene TRBJ2-3; TRBD2 agrees at 7 bases. The V and J ends lost 3 bases and 0 bases, in that order; junction bases with no gene match: 6. CDR1 is DFQATT, CDR2 SNEGSKA, per germline (reference sequence). This CDR3 comprises 15 residues.

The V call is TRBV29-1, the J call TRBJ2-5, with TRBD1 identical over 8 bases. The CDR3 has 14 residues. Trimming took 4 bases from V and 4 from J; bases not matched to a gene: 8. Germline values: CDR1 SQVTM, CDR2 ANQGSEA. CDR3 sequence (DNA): TGCAGCGTTGCCCGGACAGGGTATCGAGAGACCCAGTACTTC. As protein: CSVARTGYRETQYF. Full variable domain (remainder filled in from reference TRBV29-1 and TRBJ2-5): SAVISQKPSRDICQRGTSLTIQCQVDSQVTMMFWYRQQPGQSLTLIATANQGSEATYESGFVIDKFPISRPNLTFSTLTVSNMSPEDSSIYLCSVARTGYRETQYFGPGTRLLVL.

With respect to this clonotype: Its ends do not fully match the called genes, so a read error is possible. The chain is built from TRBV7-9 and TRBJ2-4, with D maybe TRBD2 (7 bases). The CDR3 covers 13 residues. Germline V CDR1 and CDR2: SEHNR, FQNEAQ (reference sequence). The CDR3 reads CASSLGQRDIQSF. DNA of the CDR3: TGTGCCAGCAGCTTAGGGCAGCGGGACATTCAGTCCTTC.

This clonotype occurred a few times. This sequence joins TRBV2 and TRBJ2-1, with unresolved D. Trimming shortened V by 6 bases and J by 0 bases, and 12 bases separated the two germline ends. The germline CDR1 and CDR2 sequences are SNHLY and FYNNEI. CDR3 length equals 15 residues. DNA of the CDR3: TGTGCCAGCAGGTTAGACATTTACTCCTACAATGAGCAGTTCTTC. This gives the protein CASRLDIYSYNEQFF.

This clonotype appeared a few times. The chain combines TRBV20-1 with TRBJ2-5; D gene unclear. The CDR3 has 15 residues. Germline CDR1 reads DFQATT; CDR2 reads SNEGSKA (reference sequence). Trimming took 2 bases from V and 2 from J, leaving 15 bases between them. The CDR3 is CSARFTMDPQETQYF. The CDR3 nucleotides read TGCAGTGCTAGATTCACTATGGACCCACAAGAGACCCAGTACTTC.

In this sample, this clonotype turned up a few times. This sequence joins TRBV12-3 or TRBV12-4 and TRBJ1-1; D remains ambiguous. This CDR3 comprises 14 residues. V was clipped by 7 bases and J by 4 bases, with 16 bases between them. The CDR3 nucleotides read TGTGCCAGCACCCTGGGTGCCTTGAGCACTGAAGCTTTCTTT. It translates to CASTLGALSTEAFF.